These 12 T cell receptor beta chains were sequenced from one sample in a study of T-cell reconstitution after alpha-beta-depleted transplantation in children. Unique molecular identifiers featured in how the TCRbeta library was prepared. TCRdb independently ran MiXCR on the PCR reads; one entry per CDR3 protein. Among 180,000 or so distinct CDR3 sequences, roughly 6.3% were seen once, and the ten largest hold roughly 4.8%. The specimen was PBMCs, collected before TCRalphabeta/CD19-depleted stem cell transplant. These TCRs come from a girl under three years old with combined immunodeficiency, due to receive a stem cell transplant.

The chain is built from TRBV20-1 and TRBJ2-7, with D tentatively TRBD2 (6 bases). CDR3 length: 13 amino acids. Germline V CDR1 and CDR2: DFQATT, SNEGSKA (reference sequence). Trimming cost V 6 bases and J 2 bases, with 14 bases left between them. CDR3 region: CSAHQGLPYEQYF. The DNA of the CDR3 is TGCAGTGCCCATCAGGGACTTCCCTACGAGCAGTACTTC.

This clonotype has a count of ten or more. The chain links TRBV7-9 to TRBJ2-5; unclear D gene. The CDR3 has 13 amino acids. Germline loops: CDR1 SEHNR, CDR2 FQNEAQ (reference sequence). V lost 5 bases, J lost 5 bases, and 12 bases lay in between. The CDR3 DNA is TGTGCCAGCAGCCGCCTATCGATGGAGACCCAGTACTTC. Encoded protein: CASSRLSMETQYF.

Many counts were recorded for this clonotype. The rearrangement joins TRBV15 to TRBJ2-5; 7 nucleotides line up with TRBD1. CDR1 and CDR2 (germline): LNHNV, YYDKDF (reference sequence). Unmatched junction bases numbered 15, after V lost 7 bases and J lost 4 bases. The CDR3 runs 16 residues. DNA of the CDR3: TGTGCCACCACCCACTCGACAGGGCCGGGGAGAGAGACCCAGTACTTC. This sequence encodes CATTHSTGPGRETQYF.

Many counts were recorded for this clonotype. This rearrangement joins TRBV7-3 to TRBJ2-5, with a tentative D call TRBD2 (6 bases). Germline V gene sequence: CDR1 SGHTA, CDR2 FQGTGA. V was trimmed by 1 base and J by 2 bases, leaving 11 bases between them. The CDR3 loop spans 15 amino acids. CDR3 region: CASSLIGGWQETQYF. Here the CDR3 DNA reads TGTGCCAGCAGCTTAATTGGGGGGTGGCAAGAGACCCAGTACTTC.

This clonotype has more than one count but fewer than ten. This chain joins TRBV12-3 or TRBV12-4 and TRBJ2-3; D is possibly TRBD2 (5 bases). The CDR3 runs 18 residues. V gave up 0 bases and J gave up 0 bases, with 16 bases separating them. CDR3 DNA: TGTGCCAGCAGTTTAGCGCTCCGGACTGGCGGGAGCACAGATACGCAGTATTTT. Translated, it gives CASSLALRTGGSTDTQYF.

As concerns this clonotype: In this CDR3 the conserved last residue, phenylalanine or tryptophan, is missing, so a read error is likely. It is unclear where the CDR3 begins or ends on the DNA, so no DNA is shown, and the CDR3 is as TCRdb lists it. This sequence joins TRBV20-1 and TRBJ1-2; TRBD1 was called by the table and not checked on the DNA. Germline V gene lookup returns CDR1 DFQATT and CDR2 SNEGSKA (reference sequence). The CDR3 is 11 amino acids long, termini counted. CDR3 region: CSASGGAGYTC.

This clonotype was counted many times. V usage is TRBV14 and J usage is TRBJ2-3; maybe TRBD1 (6 bases). The CDR3 contains 15 residues. Germline-derived CDR1 and CDR2 are SGHDN and FVKESK. Trimming took off 0 bases at V and 1 base at J, with 8 bases between the two ends. CDR3 residues: CASSQESGGTDTQYF. In DNA form, the CDR3 reads TGTGCCAGCAGCCAAGAATCAGGGGGCACAGATACGCAGTATTTT.

This clonotype showed up just a few times. The chain employs TRBV28 and TRBJ1-4, with 8 bases lining up with TRBD1. This CDR3 contains 18 residues. V gave up 5 bases and J gave up 2 bases; unmatched junction bases: 13. Germline loops: CDR1 MDHEN, CDR2 SYDVKM. CDR3: CASSEEGQGAHTNEKLFF. CDR3 DNA sequence: TGTGCCAGCAGTGAGGAAGGACAGGGAGCCCACACTAATGAAAAACTGTTTTTT.

This clonotype was observed many times. J is TRBJ2-7 and V is TRBV7-9, with 8 bases matching TRBD1. The CDR3 spans 14 residues. Looked up from germline, CDR1 is SEHNR and CDR2 is FQNEAQ (reference sequence). The J segment lost 0 bases and the V segment lost 6 bases, leaving 4 bases of the junction unmatched. CDR3 sequence reads: CASSQDRASYEQYF. DNA for the CDR3: TGTGCCAGCAGTCAGGACAGGGCCTCCTACGAGCAGTACTTC.

This clonotype was counted at least ten times. The rearrangement links TRBV7-9 to TRBJ2-2; perhaps TRBD1 as D (6 bases). This CDR3 is 15 amino acids long. V gave up 2 bases and J gave up 10 bases, with 17 bases separating them. From germline, CDR1 is SEHNR and CDR2 FQNEAQ (reference sequence). This chain's CDR3 is CASSLSAGALLELFF. CDR3 nucleotides: TGTGCCAGCAGCTTATCGGCAGGGGCCCTCTTGGAGCTGTTTTTT.

The table lists this clonotype with many counts. This chain links TRBV7-6 with TRBJ2-5, with 10 bases fitting TRBD1. Germline V CDR1 and CDR2: SGHVS, FNYEAQ. The trim removed 3 bases at V and 2 bases at J, leaving 12 bases unmatched. The CDR3 has 18 residues. CDR3 coding DNA: TGTGCCAGCAGCTTTTTATACCCCGGGACAGGGGCACAAGAGACCCAGTACTTC. Amino acids: CASSFLYPGTGAQETQYF.

The J gene is TRBJ2-3, the V gene TRBV4-2; 10 bases agree with TRBD2. J was trimmed by 0 bases and V by 7 bases; bases with no gene match: 10. Germline CDR1 is LGHNA and CDR2 is YNFKEQ. The CDR3 sequence is 17 residues long. The CDR3 here is CASTDLLTSGSTDTQYF. The CDR3 DNA follows: TGTGCCAGCACCGACCTTCTGACTAGCGGGAGCACAGATACGCAGTATTTT.